The 28 T cell receptor beta chains presented below share a single source sample, sequenced in a study of blood T cells in healthy people across ages. A J-beta primer mix and a sample-barcoded 5' primer were used in a second PCR of roughly 7 to 12 cycles. One entry per CDR3 protein results from TCRdb running MiXCR on the 5' RACE reads. The profile shows hundreds of thousands of distinct CDR3 sequences, about 30% of them singletons. Sequencing was done on a sample of blood. These receptors were obtained from a woman older than 75 in good health.

This clonotype showed up many times. The V call is TRBV2, the J call TRBJ1-1; 7 bases line up with TRBD1. The CDR3 extends over 15 amino acids. J gave up 0 bases and V 6 bases, and 7 bases lay outside the gene matches. Per the germline V gene, CDR1 is SNHLY and CDR2 is FYNNEI. The CDR3 reads CASRRETGVNTEAFF. The CDR3 DNA sequence: TGTGCCAGCAGGAGGGAAACAGGGGTGAACACTGAAGCTTTCTTT.

On this clonotype: A much larger clone sits a single nucleotide away, making a read error possible. The chain carries TRBV3-1 and TRBJ2-5; possibly TRBD2 for D (5 bases). The J call is uncertain, as TRBJ2-1 better fits the DNA end. The CDR3 consists of 15 residues. Germline V gene data show CDR1 as LGHDT and CDR2 as YNNKEL (reference sequence). CDR3 region: CASSQGGLSQETQFF. The CDR3 DNA is TGTGCCAGCAGCCAAGGAGGGCTTTCCCAAGAGACCCAGTTCTTC.

V usage is TRBV4-3 and J usage is TRBJ2-2; D is perhaps TRBD2 (5 bases). Between the trimmed V and J ends, which lost 0 bases and 3 bases, there was a span of 11 bases. The CDR3 extends over 16 amino acids. The germline V gene encodes CDR1 LGHNA and CDR2 YSLEER. CDR3: CASSQDGGSYTGELFF. DNA for the CDR3: TGCGCCAGCAGCCAAGACGGCGGGTCTTACACCGGGGAGCTGTTTTTT.

This clonotype has a count of ten or more. The chain is built from TRBV7-9 and TRBJ2-5, with D hard to call. This CDR3 is built from 12 residues. Germline CDR1 is SEHNR and CDR2 is FQNEAQ (reference sequence). Between the trimmed V and J ends, which lost 1 base and 13 bases, there was a span of 13 bases. For the CDR3, the DNA is TGTGCCAGCAGCTTAGACAGTCTAGGCTTGTACTTC. It specifies CASSLDSLGLYF.

Details on this clonotype: A much larger clone is a single base away; this may be a read error. J is TRBJ2-5 and V is TRBV20-1; D is ambiguous. The CDR3 is 15 residues long. Trimming cost V 5 bases and J 11 bases, with 27 bases left between them. Germline values: CDR1 DFQATT, CDR2 SNEGSKA (reference sequence). As DNA, the CDR3 is TGCAGTGCTGTCAGCTGGGGAATAGGAAACAATGAGCAGTACTTC. Protein sequence: CSAVSWGIGNNEQYF.

Written as DNA, the CDR3 is TGTGCCAGCAGTCCCCCGGGGAGCGGGTCCTATGGCTACACCTTC. Translated: CASSPPGSGSYGYTF. The chain joins TRBV28 to TRBJ1-2; D is uncertain. V lost 5 bases and J 4 bases, leaving 17 bases between the germline ends. Looked up from germline, CDR1 is MDHEN and CDR2 is SYDVKM. The CDR3 runs 15 residues.

The chain uses TRBV6-1 and TRBJ1-5; 8 nucleotides align to TRBD1. CDR3 length: 14 residues. Trimming removed 5 bases from V and 5 bases from J; junction bases left unmatched: 5. CDR1 and CDR2 (germline): MNHNS, SASEGT. The CDR3 region is CASSRTGPDQPQHF. CDR3 coding DNA: TGTGCCAGCAGTAGGACAGGGCCCGATCAGCCCCAGCATTTT.

This clonotype was seen ten or more times. V gene TRBV7-6 combines with J gene TRBJ2-1, with 7 bases aligning to TRBD2. Unmatched junction bases numbered 6, after V lost 3 bases and J lost 10 bases. Germline V lookup: CDR1 SGHVS, CDR2 FNYEAQ. The CDR3 loop spans 13 amino acids. This CDR3 reads CASSFRGGWEQFF. The CDR3 nucleotides are TGTGCCAGCAGCTTTCGCGGGGGTTGGGAGCAGTTCTTC. The whole variable domain, remainder taken from reference TRBV7-6 and TRBJ2-1, is GAGVSQSPRYKVTKRGQDVALRCDPISGHVSLYWYRQALGQGPEFLTYFNYEAQQDKSGLPNDRFSAERPEGSISTLTIQRTEQRDSAMYRCASSFRGGWEQFFGPGTRLTVL.

This clonotype was seen ten or more times. This sequence joins TRBV20-1 and TRBJ1-1; no clear D gene. This CDR3 comprises 13 residues. Germline V gene lookup returns CDR1 DFQATT and CDR2 SNEGSKA (reference sequence). The V end was cut by 1 base, the J end by 0 bases, with 6 bases between. CDR3 DNA: TGCAGTGCTAGAGGGCACATGAACACTGAAGCTTTCTTT. Translated: CSARGHMNTEAFF.

A note on this clonotype: A much larger clone lies one base from this, so it may be a read error. In DNA form, the CDR3 reads TGTGCCAGCAGGATGGAATGGTACAATGAGCAGTTCTTC. Protein product: CASRMEWYNEQFF. J is TRBJ2-1 and V is TRBV27, with unresolved D. Germline V gives CDR1 MNHEY, CDR2 SMNVEV (reference sequence). V lost 6 bases to trimming and J lost 4 bases, with 10 bases between them. The CDR3 is made up of 13 amino acids.

This clonotype was seen a few times. The chain links TRBV2 to TRBJ2-3, with TRBD1 matching 11 bases. Germline CDR1 is SNHLY and CDR2 is FYNNEI. This CDR3 has 16 residues. J was trimmed by 3 bases and V by 1 base; bases with no gene match: 3. The CDR3 loop reads CASSEGTGGLTDTQYF. The CDR3 DNA reads TGTGCCAGCAGTGAAGGGACAGGGGGCCTGACAGATACGCAGTATTTT.

With respect to this clonotype: Since a much larger clone is just one base distant, this may be a read error. The CDR3 spells CASSANPTGANEQFF. The CDR3 nucleotides read TGTGCCAGCAGCGCCAACCCGACAGGGGCCAATGAGCAGTTCTTC. The chain recombines TRBV7-3 with TRBJ2-1; 8 bases agree with TRBD1. Trimming cost V 5 bases and J 6 bases; bases outside gene matches: 9. Germline V CDR1 and CDR2: SGHTA, FQGTGA. The CDR3 contains 15 residues.

This clonotype was detected ten times or more. This rearrangement joins TRBV28 to TRBJ2-1, with 12 bases that match TRBD2. V lost 4 bases and J lost 8; bases outside the gene matches: 6. Germline loops: CDR1 MDHEN, CDR2 SYDVKM. The CDR3 runs 15 residues. The DNA of the CDR3 is TGTGCCAGCAGTTCCCTAGCGGGGGGGCTCGATGAGCAGTTCTTC. This translates into CASSSLAGGLDEQFF. The whole variable domain, filled in from reference TRBV28 and TRBJ2-1, reads DVKVTQSSRYLVKRTGEKVFLECVQDMDHENMFWYRQDPGLGLRLIYFSYDVKMKEKGDIPEGYSVSREKKERFSLILESASTNQTSMYLCASSSLAGGLDEQFFGPGTRLTVL.

Concerning this clonotype itself: A much bigger clone sits one base away, suggesting this may be a read error. The chain couples TRBV5-1 to TRBJ2-1; D is ambiguous. The CDR3 contains 14 residues. The germline V gene encodes CDR1 SGHRS and CDR2 YFSETQ. Here the CDR3 reads CASNLELARNEQFF. CDR3 nucleotides: TGCGCCAGCAACTTGGAGTTGGCTCGGAATGAGCAGTTCTTC.

V usage is TRBV5-1 and J usage is TRBJ2-1; a possible D gene is TRBD2 (6 bases). The V gene's germline CDR1 is SGHRS and CDR2 YFSETQ. This CDR3 is 14 amino acids long. The ends were cut back, 2 bases at V and 9 bases at J, with 15 bases in the middle. CDR3 amino acids: CASSFSGACSEQFF. The CDR3 DNA sequence: TGCGCCAGCAGCTTTAGCGGCGCCTGCAGTGAGCAGTTCTTC.

V usage is TRBV6-5 and J usage is TRBJ1-1, with TRBD1 matching over 7 bases. This CDR3 is built from 18 residues. Unmatched junction bases numbered 13, after V lost 2 bases and J lost 1 base. From germline, CDR1 is MNHEY and CDR2 SVGAGI. This chain's CDR3 is CASSYRPPTTGWNTEAFF. CDR3 in DNA: TGTGCCAGCAGTTACCGGCCTCCGACGACAGGGTGGAACACTGAAGCTTTCTTT.

This clonotype was observed many times. V gene TRBV7-6 combines with J gene TRBJ1-2; 9 bases align to TRBD1. Trimming at V came to 1 base and at J to 8 bases, leaving 2 bases not matched to a gene. Per the germline V gene, CDR1 is SGHVS and CDR2 is FNYEAQ. The CDR3 extends over 13 amino acids. The CDR3 is CASSLGTGEGYTF. CDR3 nucleotides: TGTGCCAGCAGCTTAGGGACAGGGGAGGGCTACACCTTC.

With respect to this clonotype: A junction boundary mismatches the germline segment, possibly from a read error. The chain carries TRBV9 and TRBJ1-1; D possibly corresponds to TRBD1 (6 bases). CDR1 is SGDLS and CDR2 is YYNGEE in the germline V gene. This CDR3 is built from 14 residues. In DNA form, the CDR3 reads TGTGCCTGCAGCCCACAGGGAATTCGGGCTGAAGCTTTCTTT. As protein: CACSPQGIRAEAFF.

The chain recombines TRBV9 with TRBJ2-1; no clear D. CDR3 length: 17 residues. Per germline, CDR1 SGDLS and CDR2 YYNGEE. Trimming shortened V by 4 bases and J by 0 bases, and 17 bases separated the two germline ends. CDR3 in DNA: TGTGCCAGCAGCCGATCGACCGACGGGCCCTCCTACAATGAGCAGTTCTTC. This codes for CASSRSTDGPSYNEQFF.

A remark on this clonotype: This may arise from a read error, as a much more abundant clone is one base away. V is TRBV18 and J is TRBJ2-3; TRBD2 agrees at 8 bases. Germline V gives CDR1 KGHSH, CDR2 LQKENI. The CDR3 covers 14 residues. The CDR3 DNA follows: TGTGCCAGCCCACCACCGGGGGGGGAAGATACGCAGTATTTT. Residues: CASPPPGGEDTQYF. Drawing the rest from reference TRBV18 and TRBJ2-3, the complete variable domain is NAGVMQNPRHLVRRRGQEARLRCSPMKGHSHVYWYRQLPEEGLKFMVYLQKENIIDESGMPKERFSAEFPKEGPSILRIQQVVRGDSAAYFCASPPPGGEDTQYFGPGTRLTVL.

This clonotype has at least ten counts. This chain uses TRBV7-3 with TRBJ2-1, with a possible D match to TRBD2 (6 bases). The germline gives CDR1 SGHTA, CDR2 FQGTGA. The CDR3 sequence is 16 residues long. Trimming removed 0 bases at V and 0 bases at J, with 9 bases between. The DNA for the CDR3 is TGTGCCAGCAGCTTAACGGGGGGATACTCCTACAATGAGCAGTTCTTC. It codes for CASSLTGGYSYNEQFF. Combining the CDR3 with reference TRBV7-3 and TRBJ2-1 gives the whole variable domain GAGVSQTPSNKVTEKGKYVELRCDPISGHTALYWYRQSLGQGPEFLIYFQGTGAADDSGLPNDRFFAVRPEGSVSTLKIQRTERGDSAVYLCASSLTGGYSYNEQFFGPGTRLTVL.

On this clonotype: One end of the junction varies from germline; a read error may be responsible. V is TRBV28 and J is TRBJ2-7; tentative D call: TRBD1 (6 bases). Germline V CDR1 and CDR2: MDHEN, SYDVKM. The CDR3 has 14 residues. The CDR3 coding sequence is TGTGTCAGCAGACCTTCAGGATCAAGGGGGGAGCAGTACTTC. It codes for CVSRPSGSRGEQYF. The whole variable domain, filled in from reference TRBV28 and TRBJ2-7, reads DVKVTQSSRYLVKRTGEKVFLECVQDMDHENMFWYRQDPGLGLRLIYFSYDVKMKEKGDIPEGYSVSREKKERFSLILESASTNQTSMYLCVSRPSGSRGEQYFGPGTRLTVT.

This clonotype appeared many times. The CDR3 spells CASSITQGGGTDTQYF. The DNA of the CDR3 is TGTGCCAGCAGTATCACACAGGGAGGAGGCACAGATACGCAGTATTTT. This rearrangement joins TRBV28 to TRBJ2-3, with D possibly being TRBD1 or TRBD2 (6 bases each). The V end was cut by 5 bases, the J end by 1 base, with 16 bases between. The CDR3 length is 16 residues. The germline CDR1 and CDR2 sequences are MDHEN and SYDVKM.

This clonotype was seen ten or more times. This sequence joins TRBV9 and TRBJ2-1, with D hard to call. Germline-derived CDR1 and CDR2 are SGDLS and YYNGEE. This CDR3 is built from 14 residues. Trimming took off 6 bases at V and 6 bases at J, with 16 bases between the two ends. The CDR3: CASNTAGLPNEQFF. CDR3 bases: TGTGCCAGCAACACAGCAGGCCTACCCAATGAGCAGTTCTTC.

This clonotype was picked up a small number of times. This may arise from a read error, as a much more abundant clone is one base away. The chain couples TRBV6-2 or TRBV6-3 to TRBJ2-1, with D possibly TRBD1 on 5 matching bases. The CDR3 runs 15 residues. V lost 6 bases to trimming and J lost 13 bases, with 25 bases between them. CDR1 MNHEY and CDR2 SVGEGT come from the germline V gene. Here the CDR3 reads CASRIYGAGKETQFF. CDR3 DNA: TGTGCCAGCAGAATCTACGGCGCAGGGAAAGAGACCCAGTTCTTC.

This clonotype was observed once. The chain has TRBV10-3 and TRBJ2-3; TRBD2 might be the D (5 bases). The germline V and J ends were trimmed by 6 bases and 0 bases, with 7 bases remaining between them. CDR1 is ENHRY and CDR2 is SYGVKD in the germline V gene. The CDR3 totals 13 residues. CDR3 in amino acids: CAIRPGSTDTQYF. Written as DNA, the CDR3 is TGTGCCATCAGGCCGGGAAGCACAGATACGCAGTATTTT.

CDR3 sequence (DNA): TGTGCCACCAGCAGAGTCCCGGGGAGGACTAATGAAAAACTGTTTTTT. Its translation is CATSRVPGRTNEKLFF. The chain joins TRBV15 to TRBJ1-4; no reliable D call. This CDR3 spans 16 amino acids. Per germline, CDR1 LNHNV and CDR2 YYDKDF (reference sequence). Trimming removed 1 base from V and 2 bases from J, with 11 bases in between. Full variable domain (outside the CDR3, taken from reference TRBV15 and TRBJ1-4): DAMVIQNPRYQVTQFGKPVTLSCSQTLNHNVMYWYQQKSSQAPKLLFHYYDKDFNNEADTPDNFQSRRPNTSFCFLDIRSPGLGDTAMYLCATSRVPGRTNEKLFFGSGTQLSVL.

This clonotype was counted only a few times. This may stem from a read error, because a much larger clone lies one nucleotide away. The rearrangement uses TRBV7-2 and TRBJ2-7, with 7 bases lining up with TRBD1. V dropped 5 bases and J dropped 7; count of bases not matched to a gene: 14. CDR1 is SGHTA, CDR2 FQGNSA, per germline. The CDR3 runs 15 residues. The CDR3, as DNA: TGTGCCAGCAGCCTAACGGGACAGCAGAACAATGAGCAGTACTTC. Amino acid sequence: CASSLTGQQNNEQYF.